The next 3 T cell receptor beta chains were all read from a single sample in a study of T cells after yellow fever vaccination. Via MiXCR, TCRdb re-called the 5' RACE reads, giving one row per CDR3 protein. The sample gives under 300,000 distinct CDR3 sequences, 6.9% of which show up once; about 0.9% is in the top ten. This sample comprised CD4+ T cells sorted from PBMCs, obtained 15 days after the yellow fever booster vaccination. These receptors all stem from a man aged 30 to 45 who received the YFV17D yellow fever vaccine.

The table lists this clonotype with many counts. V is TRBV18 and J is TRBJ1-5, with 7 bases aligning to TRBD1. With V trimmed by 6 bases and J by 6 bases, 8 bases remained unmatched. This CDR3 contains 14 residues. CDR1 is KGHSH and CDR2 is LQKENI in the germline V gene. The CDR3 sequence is CASSRGTAAQPQHF. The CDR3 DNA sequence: TGTGCCAGCTCGCGGGGGACAGCAGCTCAGCCCCAGCATTTT.

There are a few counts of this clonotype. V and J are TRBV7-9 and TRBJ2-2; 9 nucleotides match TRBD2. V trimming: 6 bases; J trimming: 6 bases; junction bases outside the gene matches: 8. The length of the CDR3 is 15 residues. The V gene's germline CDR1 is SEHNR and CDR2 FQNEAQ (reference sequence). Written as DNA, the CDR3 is TGTGCCAGCAGACGCCTGGCGGGAGGGCCCGGGGAGCTGTTTTTT. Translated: CASRRLAGGPGELFF.

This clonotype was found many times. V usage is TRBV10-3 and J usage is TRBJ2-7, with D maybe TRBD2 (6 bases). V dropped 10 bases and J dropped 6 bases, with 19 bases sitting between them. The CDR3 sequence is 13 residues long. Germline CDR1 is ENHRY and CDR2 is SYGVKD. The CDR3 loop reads CASSPGREGEQYF. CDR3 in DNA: TGTGCCAGTTCGCCGGGGCGGGAAGGCGAGCAGTACTTC.